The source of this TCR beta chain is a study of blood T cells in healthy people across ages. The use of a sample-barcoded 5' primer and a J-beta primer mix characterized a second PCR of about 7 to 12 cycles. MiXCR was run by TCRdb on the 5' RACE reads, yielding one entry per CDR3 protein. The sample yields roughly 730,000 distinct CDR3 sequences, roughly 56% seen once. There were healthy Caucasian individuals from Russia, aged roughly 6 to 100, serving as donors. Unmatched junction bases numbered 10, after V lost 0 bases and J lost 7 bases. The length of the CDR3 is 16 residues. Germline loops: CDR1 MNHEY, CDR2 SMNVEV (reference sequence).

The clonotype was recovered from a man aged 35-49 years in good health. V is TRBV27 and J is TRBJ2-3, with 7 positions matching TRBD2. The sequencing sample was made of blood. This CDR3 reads CASSLSSGGLGYTQYF. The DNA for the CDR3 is TGTGCCAGCAGTTTATCCTCGGGGGGTCTTGGTTATACGCAGTATTTT.